The present entry profiles one T cell receptor (beta chain) with its context. Libraries were prepared by immunoSEQ multiplex PCR; TCRdb keeps only in-frame clonotypes and omits some of them. The sample records under 90,000 clones, around 94% being singletons. These data belong to a study of T cell changes during pregnancy in multiple sclerosis. After removal of 0 bases from V and 6 bases from J, the junction contained 7 bases not matched to a gene. This CDR3 spans 16 amino acids. The material was peripheral blood, obtained in the second trimester of pregnancy. V gene TRBV23-1 combines with J gene TRBJ2-5, with 10 bases lining up with TRBD1. TRBV23-1 is filed as an ORF, its function uncertain. The receptor was derived from a female donor in good health, enrolled as a control in a pregnancy study. The CDR3 nucleotides read TGCGCCAGCAGTCAATCGCCCGACAGGGGGCGTAAGACCCAGTACTTC. Protein: CASSQSPDRGRKTQYF.